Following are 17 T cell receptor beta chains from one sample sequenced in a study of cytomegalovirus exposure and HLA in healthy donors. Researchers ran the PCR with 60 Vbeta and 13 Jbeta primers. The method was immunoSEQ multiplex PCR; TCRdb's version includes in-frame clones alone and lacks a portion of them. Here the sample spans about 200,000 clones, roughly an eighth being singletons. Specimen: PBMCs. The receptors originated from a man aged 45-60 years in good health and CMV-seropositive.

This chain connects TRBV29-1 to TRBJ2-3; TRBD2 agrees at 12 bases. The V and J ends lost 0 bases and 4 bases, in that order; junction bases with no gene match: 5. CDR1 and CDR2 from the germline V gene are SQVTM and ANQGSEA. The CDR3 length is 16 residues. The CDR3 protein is CSVEDATSGGADTQYF. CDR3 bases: TGCAGCGTTGAAGATGCGACTAGCGGGGGAGCAGATACGCAGTATTTT.

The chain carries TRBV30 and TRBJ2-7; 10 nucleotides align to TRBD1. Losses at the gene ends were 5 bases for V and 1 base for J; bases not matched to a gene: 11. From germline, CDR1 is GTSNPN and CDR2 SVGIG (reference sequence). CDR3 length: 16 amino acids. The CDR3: CAWQTNRDRGSYEQYF. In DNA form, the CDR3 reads TGTGCCTGGCAGACCAACAGGGACAGGGGTTCCTACGAGCAGTACTTC.

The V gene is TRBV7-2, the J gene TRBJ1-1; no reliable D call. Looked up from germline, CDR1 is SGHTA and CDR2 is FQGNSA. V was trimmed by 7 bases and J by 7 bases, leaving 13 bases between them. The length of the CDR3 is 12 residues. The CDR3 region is CASTGVGFEAFF. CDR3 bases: TGTGCCAGCACCGGGGTCGGGTTTGAAGCTTTCTTT.

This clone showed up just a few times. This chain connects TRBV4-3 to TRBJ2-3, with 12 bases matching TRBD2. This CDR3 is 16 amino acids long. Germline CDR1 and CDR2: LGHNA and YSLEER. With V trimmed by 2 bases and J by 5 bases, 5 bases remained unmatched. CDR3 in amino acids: CASSQRLAGGGDTQYF. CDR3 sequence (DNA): TGCGCCAGCAGCCAACGCCTAGCGGGGGGGGGAGATACGCAGTATTTT.

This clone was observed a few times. DNA for the CDR3: TGTGCCAGCACCCCTAGCGGGTTTAGCACAGATACGCAGTATTTT. The encoded protein is CASTPSGFSTDTQYF. This chain links TRBV11-2 with TRBJ2-3, with TRBD2 matching over 8 bases. This CDR3 region has 15 residues. The V and J ends lost 7 bases and 0 bases, in that order; junction bases with no gene match: 6. CDR1 is SGHAT, CDR2 FQNNGV, per germline.

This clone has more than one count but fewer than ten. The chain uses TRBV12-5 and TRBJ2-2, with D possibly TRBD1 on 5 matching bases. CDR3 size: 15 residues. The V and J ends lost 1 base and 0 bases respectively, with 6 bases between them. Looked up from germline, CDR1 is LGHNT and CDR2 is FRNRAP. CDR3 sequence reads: CASGLGTSNTGELFF. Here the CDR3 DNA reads TGTGCTAGTGGTTTGGGGACATCGAACACCGGGGAGCTGTTTTTT.

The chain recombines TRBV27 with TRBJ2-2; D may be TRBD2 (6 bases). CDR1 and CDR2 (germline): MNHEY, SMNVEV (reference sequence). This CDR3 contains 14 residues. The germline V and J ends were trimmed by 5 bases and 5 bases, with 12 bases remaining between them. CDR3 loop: CASSHGGRTGELFF. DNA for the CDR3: TGTGCCAGCAGTCACGGAGGGAGAACCGGGGAGCTGTTTTTT.

CDR3 sequence (DNA): TGTGCCAGCAGCTTGGAGGTGACAGCAAACTACGAGCAGTACTTC. This codes for CASSLEVTANYEQYF. The V gene is TRBV5-5, the J gene TRBJ2-7; tentative D call: TRBD1 (5 bases). Germline V gene sequence: CDR1 SGHKS, CDR2 YYEKEE (reference sequence). V was shortened by 0 bases and J by 3 bases, with 13 bases between the two germline ends. The CDR3 totals 15 residues.

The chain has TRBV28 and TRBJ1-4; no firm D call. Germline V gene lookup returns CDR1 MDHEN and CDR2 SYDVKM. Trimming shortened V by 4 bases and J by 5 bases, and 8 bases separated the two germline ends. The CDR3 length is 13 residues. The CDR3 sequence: CASSSYENEKLFF. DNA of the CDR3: TGTGCCAGCAGTTCCTACGAGAATGAAAAACTGTTTTTT.

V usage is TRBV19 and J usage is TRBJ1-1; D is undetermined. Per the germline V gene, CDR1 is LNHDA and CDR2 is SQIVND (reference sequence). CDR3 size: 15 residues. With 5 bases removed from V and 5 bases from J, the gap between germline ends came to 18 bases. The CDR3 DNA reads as TGTGCCAGTAGTCCCGCGTATCTAGGCGGAACTGAAGCTTTCTTT. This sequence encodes CASSPAYLGGTEAFF.

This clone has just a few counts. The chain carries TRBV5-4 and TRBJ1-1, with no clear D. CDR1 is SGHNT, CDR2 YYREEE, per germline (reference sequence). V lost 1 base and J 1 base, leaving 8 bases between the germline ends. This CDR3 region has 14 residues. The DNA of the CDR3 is TGTGCCAGCAGCTTGAGGCGGGAGAACACTGAAGCTTTCTTT. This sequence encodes CASSLRRENTEAFF.

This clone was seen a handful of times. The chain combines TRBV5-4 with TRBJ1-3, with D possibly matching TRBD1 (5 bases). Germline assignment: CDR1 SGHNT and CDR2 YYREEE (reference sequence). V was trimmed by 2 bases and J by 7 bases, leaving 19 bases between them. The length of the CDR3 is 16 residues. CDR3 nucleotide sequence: TGTGCCAGCAGCTTTGACCAAGCAATGGAGGGGAACACCATATATTTT. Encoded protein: CASSFDQAMEGNTIYF.

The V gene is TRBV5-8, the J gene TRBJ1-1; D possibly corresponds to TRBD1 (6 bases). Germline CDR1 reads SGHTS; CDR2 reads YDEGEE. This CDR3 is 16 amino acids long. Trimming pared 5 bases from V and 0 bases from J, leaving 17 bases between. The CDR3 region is CASRHGQFYMNTEAFF. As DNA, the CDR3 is TGTGCCAGCAGACATGGACAGTTTTACATGAACACTGAAGCTTTCTTT.

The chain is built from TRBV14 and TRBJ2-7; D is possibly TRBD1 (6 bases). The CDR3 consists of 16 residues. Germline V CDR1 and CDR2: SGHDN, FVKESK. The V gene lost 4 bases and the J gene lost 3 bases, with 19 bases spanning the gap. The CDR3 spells CASSPRAGVHFYEQYF. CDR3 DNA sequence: TGTGCCAGCAGCCCGCGGGCAGGGGTCCATTTCTACGAGCAGTACTTC.

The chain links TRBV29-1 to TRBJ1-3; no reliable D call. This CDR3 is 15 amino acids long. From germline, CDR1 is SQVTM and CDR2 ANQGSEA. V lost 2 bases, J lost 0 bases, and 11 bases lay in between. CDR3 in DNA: TGCAGCGTTGAAACACTGAGGAGCTCTGGAAACACCATATATTTT. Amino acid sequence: CSVETLRSSGNTIYF. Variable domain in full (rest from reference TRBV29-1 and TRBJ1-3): SAVISQKPSRDICQRGTSLTIQCQVDSQVTMMFWYRQQPGQSLTLIATANQGSEATYESGFVIDKFPISRPNLTFSTLTVSNMSPEDSSIYLCSVETLRSSGNTIYFGEGSWLTVV.

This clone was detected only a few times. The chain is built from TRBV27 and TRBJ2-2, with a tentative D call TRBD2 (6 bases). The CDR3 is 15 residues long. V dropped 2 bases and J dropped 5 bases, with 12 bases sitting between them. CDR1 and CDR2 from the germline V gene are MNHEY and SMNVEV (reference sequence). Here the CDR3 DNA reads TGTGCCAGCAGTTTAGATTTCGGGAGAACCGGGGAGCTGTTTTTT. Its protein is CASSLDFGRTGELFF.

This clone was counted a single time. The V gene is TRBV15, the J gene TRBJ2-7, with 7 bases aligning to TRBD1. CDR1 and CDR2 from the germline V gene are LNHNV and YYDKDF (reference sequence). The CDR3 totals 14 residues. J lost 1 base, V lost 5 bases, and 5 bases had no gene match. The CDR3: CATSGGDRSYEQYF. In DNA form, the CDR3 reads TGTGCCACCAGCGGTGGGGACAGATCCTACGAGCAGTACTTC.